This TCR beta chain derives from a study of cytomegalovirus exposure and HLA in healthy donors. Findings and limits, study-wide: In vitro testing confirmed a few CMV-associated chains as specific for CMV antigens. One cluster of highly shared sequence variants probably arose as a sequencing artifact.

Germline assignment: CDR1 LGHNA and CDR2 YSLEER. The V gene lost 0 bases and the J gene lost 0 bases, with 11 bases spanning the gap. The CDR3 totals 17 residues. The donors, nominally healthy at sampling, likely had unrecorded immune exposures. About this clone: Its antigen remains unknown.

The PCR was carried out with 60 Vbeta primers and 13 Jbeta primers. This table comes from immunoSEQ multiplex PCR, and its TCRdb copy is limited to in-frame clones, with some not included. The sample lists around 37,000 clones, roughly 82% occurring once. The sequence came from a woman aged 18-30 years in good health and CMV-seropositive. This chain links TRBV4-3 with TRBJ1-4; D is ambiguous. The sequenced sample was PBMCs. CDR3: CASSQEPQPATNEKLFF. In DNA form, the CDR3 reads TGCGCCAGCAGCCAAGAGCCACAGCCCGCAACTAATGAAAAACTGTTTTTT.